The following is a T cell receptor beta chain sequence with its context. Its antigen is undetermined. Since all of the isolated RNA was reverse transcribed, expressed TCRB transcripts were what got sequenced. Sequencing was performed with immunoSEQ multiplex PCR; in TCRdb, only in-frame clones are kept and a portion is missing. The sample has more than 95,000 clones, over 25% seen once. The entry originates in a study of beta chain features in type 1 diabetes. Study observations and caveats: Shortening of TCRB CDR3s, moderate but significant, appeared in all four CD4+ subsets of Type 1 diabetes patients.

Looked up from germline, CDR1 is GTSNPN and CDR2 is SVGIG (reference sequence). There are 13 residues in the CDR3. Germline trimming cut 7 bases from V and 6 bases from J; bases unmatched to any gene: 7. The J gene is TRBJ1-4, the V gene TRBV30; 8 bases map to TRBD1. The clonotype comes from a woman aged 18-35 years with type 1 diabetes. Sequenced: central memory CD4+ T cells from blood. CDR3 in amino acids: CASRDRNDEKLFF. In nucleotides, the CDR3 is TGTGCCTCCCGGGACAGGAACGATGAAAAACTGTTTTTT.